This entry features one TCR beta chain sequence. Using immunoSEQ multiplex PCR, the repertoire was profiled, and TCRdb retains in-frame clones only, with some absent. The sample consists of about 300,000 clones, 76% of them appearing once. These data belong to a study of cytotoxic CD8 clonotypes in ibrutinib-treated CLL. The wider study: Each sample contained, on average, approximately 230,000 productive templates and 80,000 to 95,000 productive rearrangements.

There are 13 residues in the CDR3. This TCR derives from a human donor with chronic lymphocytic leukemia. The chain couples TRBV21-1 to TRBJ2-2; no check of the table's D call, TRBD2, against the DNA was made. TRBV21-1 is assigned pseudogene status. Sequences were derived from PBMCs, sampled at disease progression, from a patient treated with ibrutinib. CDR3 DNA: TGTGCCACCCTAACCCGGTCCACCGGGGAGCTGTTTTTT. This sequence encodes CATLTRSTGELFF.